This T cell receptor beta chain came from a study of blood T cell repertoires in COVID-19. Study as a whole: There were acute and convalescent COVID-19 samples, and they came from the United States, Italy and Spain.

This clone has just a few counts. Participant age was roughly 18 to 89 years, and participants resided in about two dozen US areas. Donors were grouped by their self-reported clinical history. Two consecutive negative NP/OP PCR tests, clearance, or resolved symptoms defined Cohort 3 recovery. Produced via immunoSEQ multiplex PCR; TCRdb's table is partial and in-frame only. The sample has about 160,000 clones, 75% to 90% seen once; the top ten hold more than 3%. The CDR3 has 11 residues. Trimming removed 5 bases from V and 5 bases from J, with 8 bases in between. CDR1 is DFQATT and CDR2 is SNEGSKA in the germline V gene (reference sequence).

This sequence originates from a woman aged 55 to 70 who had recovered from COVID-19. The chain is built from TRBV20-1 and TRBJ2-3; D gene uncertain. The sample consisted of PBMCs or T cells enriched from blood (not recorded which). CDR3 in DNA: TGCAGTGCTGTACTTGGAGATACGCAGTATTTT. Its translation: CSAVLGDTQYF.